The rows below give T cell receptor beta chains drawn from one sample of a study of identifying expanded T cells in peripheral blood. The method was immunoSEQ multiplex PCR; TCRdb's version includes in-frame clones alone and lacks a portion of them. The sample lists around 100,000 clones; around 89% were seen once. What was sequenced was blood. The receptors derive from a person aged 18-69 years in good health. The CDR3 runs from the conserved cysteine through the conserved F or W. Fields, in order: J gene, D gene, clone size, V gene, CDR3 protein, CDR3 DNA. D genes are given only for firm matches. The size of a clone is reported for some rows only, either as once, few or many, or as a class for expanded clones.

TRBJ1-1 | - | once | TRBV18 | CASSPPVGSIGLLAFF | TGTGCCAGCTCACCACCGGTGGGGTCCATAGGGTTGTTGGCTTTCTTT
TRBJ2-3 | TRBD2 | - | TRBV25-1 | CASSLDGGVGADTQYF | TGTGCCAGCAGCCTAGACGGGGGGGTGGGCGCAGATACGCAGTATTTT
TRBJ1-5 | TRBD1 | - | TRBV5-6 | CASSFWTGHSNQPQHF | TGTGCCAGCAGCTTTTGGACAGGGCATAGCAATCAGCCCCAGCATTTT
TRBJ2-3 | - | few | TRBV11-2 | CASSLRDTQYF | TGTGCCAGCAGCTTGAGGGATACGCAGTATTTT
TRBJ2-7 | - | few | TRBV6-6 | CASSGGQQYF | TGTGCCAGCAGTGGGGGACAGCAGTACTTC
TRBJ2-3 | - | few | TRBV2 | CASGFGTDTQYF | TGTGCCAGCGGATTTGGGACAGATACGCAGTATTTT
TRBJ2-3 | - | - | TRBV6-5 | CASTPPTKDTQYF | TGTGCCAGCACCCCCCCGACTAAGGATACGCAGTATTTT
TRBJ1-1 | TRBD1 | - | TRBV6-5 | CASTWTGNTEAFF | TGTGCCAGCACATGGACAGGCAACACTGAAGCTTTCTTT
TRBJ2-1 | TRBD2 | - | TRBV7-2 | CASSARASGGVVEQFF | TGTGCCAGCAGCGCCAGGGCTAGCGGGGGGGTGGTTGAGCAGTTCTTC
TRBJ2-7 | - | - | TRBV6-5 | CASSYGPQGIGYEQYF | TGTGCCAGCAGTTACGGACCGCAGGGAATAGGGTACGAGCAGTACTTC
TRBJ2-2 | - | - | TRBV19 | CASTPGRNTGELFF | TGTGCCAGTACCCCGGGACGGAACACCGGGGAGCTGTTTTTT
TRBJ2-3 | TRBD1 | - | TRBV30 | CAWSITTGVYADTQYF | TGTGCCTGGAGTATAACGACAGGGGTATACGCAGATACGCAGTATTTT
TRBJ2-1 | - | - | TRBV15 | CATSVLGNEQFF | TGTGCCACCAGCGTCCTGGGCAATGAGCAGTTCTTC
TRBJ2-3 | TRBD1 | - | TRBV7-9 | CASSTQRRDRVPTGTQYF | TGTGCCAGCTCCACCCAGCGTAGGGACAGGGTACCCACTGGGACGCAGTATTTT
TRBJ2-7 | - | - | TRBV7-2 | CASSLARAGVPYEQYF | TGTGCCAGCAGCTTAGCTCGTGCAGGGGTCCCCTACGAGCAGTACTTC
TRBJ1-1 | - | - | TRBV2 | CASSASGTEAFF | TGTGCCAGCAGTGCGAGTGGAACTGAAGCTTTCTTT
TRBJ2-3 | - | - | TRBV7-8 | CASSINELGDTQYF | TGTGCCAGCAGCATTAACGAATTAGGAGATACGCAGTATTTT
TRBJ1-1 | - | - | TRBV4-3 | CASSQEYLTTEAFF | TGCGCCAGCAGCCAAGAATACCTGACGACTGAAGCTTTCTTT
TRBJ1-1 | - | - | TRBV18 | CASSPLGRRADTEAFF | TGTGCCAGCTCACCCCTTGGGAGGAGAGCGGACACTGAAGCTTTCTTT
TRBJ1-5 | - | - | TRBV19 | CASSRRGMDNQPQHF | TGTGCCAGTAGTCGTAGGGGAATGGACAATCAGCCCCAGCATTTT
TRBJ2-7 | - | - | TRBV7-2 | CASSLVGTNYEQYF | TGTGCCAGCAGCTTAGTCGGGACAAACTACGAGCAGTACTTC
TRBJ2-7 | TRBD2 | once | TRBV10-3 | CAISQSSGVYEQYF | TGTGCCATCAGCCAATCTAGCGGGGTATACGAGCAGTACTTC
TRBJ2-2 | - | - | TRBV5-6 | CASSLGDLNTGELFF | TGTGCCAGCAGCTTGGGGGACCTCAACACCGGGGAGCTGTTTTTT
TRBJ2-3 | - | - | TRBV5-1 | CASSTGTGVLLFTDTQYF | TGCGCCAGCAGCACCGGGACGGGGGTTCTCTTATTCACAGATACGCAGTATTTT
TRBJ2-7 | TRBD2 | - | TRBV6-1 | CASRGLQSTYEQYF | TGTGCCAGCAGGGGACTACAGAGTACCTACGAGCAGTACTTC
TRBJ2-3 | TRBD2 | - | TRBV6-5 | CASTPSGGSGDTQYF | TGTGCCAGCACCCCCTCGGGGGGTTCAGGAGATACGCAGTATTTT
TRBJ1-4 | TRBD1 | - | TRBV19 | CASRRQGGKLFF | TGTGCCAGTAGGCGACAGGGTGGAAAACTGTTTTTT
TRBJ2-1 | TRBD1 | - | TRBV19 | CASSRDRYYNEQFF | TGTGCCAGTAGTCGGGACAGGTACTACAATGAGCAGTTCTTC
TRBJ2-1 | TRBD1 | - | TRBV6-4 | CASRHNRGHEQFF | TGTGCCAGCAGACATAACAGGGGGCATGAGCAGTTCTTC
TRBJ1-5 | - | - | TRBV28 | CASSLVGGQNQPQHF | TGTGCCAGCAGTTTAGTTGGGGGGCAGAATCAGCCCCAGCATTTT
TRBJ1-5 | TRBD1 | - | TRBV6-6 | CASSRDRVQPQHF | TGTGCCAGCAGCCGCGACAGGGTCCAGCCCCAGCATTTT
TRBJ1-5 | - | - | TRBV6-5 | CASSYSGSLNQPQHF | TGTGCCAGCAGTTACTCGGGCAGTCTCAATCAGCCCCAGCATTTT
TRBJ2-5 | TRBD1 | - | TRBV28 | CASRRDRGLWETQYF | TGTGCCAGCAGGCGGGACAGGGGGTTATGGGAGACCCAGTACTTC
TRBJ2-7 | TRBD2 | few | TRBV7-2 | CASSLLGVAGGGEQYF | TGTGCCAGCAGCTTACTGGGAGTAGCGGGGGGCGGAGAGCAGTACTTC
TRBJ2-7 | - | - | TRBV6-1 | CASSEAPGSLYEQYF | TGTGCCAGCAGTGAGGCCCCAGGGTCCCTCTACGAGCAGTACTTC
TRBJ1-1 | - | few | TRBV7-2 | CASSPGAWGEAFF | TGTGCCAGCAGCCCCGGGGCCTGGGGTGAAGCTTTCTTT
TRBJ1-5 | TRBD1 | - | TRBV7-6 | CASSPGGSGPQHF | TGTGCCAGCAGCCCAGGGGGTTCGGGGCCCCAGCATTTT
TRBJ2-7 | TRBD2 | - | TRBV18 | CASSPTSGGPGVAYEQYF | TGTGCCAGCTCACCAACTAGCGGGGGCCCAGGGGTTGCCTACGAGCAGTACTTC
TRBJ1-1 | TRBD1 | - | TRBV27 | CASSLSMGTLTMTGGGGAFF | TGTGCCAGCAGTTTATCGATGGGCACACTGACTATGACAGGGGGTGGTGGAGCTTTCTTT
TRBJ1-2 | - | - | TRBV11-1 | CASSLGDTNQGYGYTF | TGTGCCAGCAGCTTGGGGGACACCAATCAGGGATATGGCTACACCTTC
TRBJ1-2 | - | - | TRBV11-2 | CASTFGAGPNYGYTF | TGTGCCAGTACCTTTGGCGCAGGCCCCAACTATGGCTACACCTTC
TRBJ1-1 | - | once | TRBV15 | CATSRGGRTEAFF | TGTGCCACCAGCAGAGGGGGGCGGACTGAAGCTTTCTTT
TRBJ1-6 | - | - | TRBV11-2 | CASSSQQIRTYNSPLHF | TGTGCCAGCAGCTCACAACAAATCCGAACCTATAATTCACCCCTCCACTTT
TRBJ2-4 | - | - | TRBV7-2 | CASSANRLSNIQYF | TGTGCCAGCAGCGCGAACAGGTTGAGCAACATTCAGTACTTC
TRBJ2-1 | TRBD2 | few | TRBV19 | CATGLAGYNEQFF | TGTGCCACCGGGCTAGCGGGGTACAATGAGCAGTTCTTC
TRBJ2-3 | - | once | TRBV6-5 | CASRLQGGVGDTQYF | TGTGCCAGTCGGTTGCAGGGGGGGGTTGGGGATACGCAGTATTTT
TRBJ2-7 | TRBD2 | - | TRBV6-6 | CASSYSGTSGGYEQYF | TGTGCCAGCAGTTACTCGGGGACTAGCGGGGGTTACGAGCAGTACTTC
TRBJ1-2 | - | once | TRBV4-3 | CASSQDTFSGYGYTF | TGCGCCAGCAGCCAAGATACGTTCTCGGGCTATGGCTACACCTTC
TRBJ2-7 | - | once | TRBV6-5 | CASVPHGLHEQYF | TGTGCCAGCGTACCCCATGGATTACACGAGCAGTACTTC